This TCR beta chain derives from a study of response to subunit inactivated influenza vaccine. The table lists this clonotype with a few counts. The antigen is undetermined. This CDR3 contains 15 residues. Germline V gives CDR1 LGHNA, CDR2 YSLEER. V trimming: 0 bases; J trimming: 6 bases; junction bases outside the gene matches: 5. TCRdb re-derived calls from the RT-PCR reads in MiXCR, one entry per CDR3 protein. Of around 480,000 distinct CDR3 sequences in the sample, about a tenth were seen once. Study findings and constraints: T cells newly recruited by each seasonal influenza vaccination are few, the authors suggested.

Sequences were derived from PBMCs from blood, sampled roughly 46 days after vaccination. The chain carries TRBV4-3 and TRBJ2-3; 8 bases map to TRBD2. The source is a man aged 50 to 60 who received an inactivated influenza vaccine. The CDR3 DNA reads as TGCGCCAGCAGCCAAGATTCCAGCGGGAGTGATACGCAGTATTTT. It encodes CASSQDSSGSDTQYF.